The 9 T cell receptor beta chains below were found in one sample sequenced in a study of CD8+CD57+ T cells in acquired aplastic anemia. TCR beta VDJ and CDR3 profiling used genomic DNA as template. TCRdb used MiXCR to reprocess the reads, holding one entry per CDR3 protein. The data contain roughly 160,000 distinct CDR3 sequences, around half of them seen just once; the ten biggest clones take up approximately 3%. Patients sequenced had flow cytometry evidence of CD8+CD57+ cell expansion. The source material was sorted CD4+, CD8+, or CD8+CD57+ T cells (not recorded which) from PBMCs. The receptors here all came from a human donor with aplastic anemia.

The chain is built from TRBV20-1 and TRBJ2-5, with D uncertain. Gene TRBJ2-7 matches the end of the DNA better, so the J call may be wrong. Germline assignment: CDR1 DFQATT and CDR2 SNEGSKA (reference sequence). CDR3 length: 11 amino acids. The CDR3 DNA reads TGCAGTGCTAGAATCCTACACGAGCAGTACTTC. This sequence encodes CSARILHEQYF.

This clonotype came up many times. The chain links TRBV20-1 to TRBJ2-1; tentative D call: TRBD1 (5 bases). The CDR3 is 12 amino acids. Looked up from germline, CDR1 is DFQATT and CDR2 is SNEGSKA (reference sequence). V lost 6 bases and J 9 bases, leaving 15 bases between the germline ends. Written as DNA, the CDR3 is TGCAGTGCGAGAATGCAGGGCCTTGAGCAGTTCTTC. Its translation is CSARMQGLEQFF.

This chain uses TRBV20-1 with TRBJ2-7, with D unclear. CDR1 and CDR2 from the germline V gene are DFQATT and SNEGSKA (reference sequence). V was cut by 6 bases and J by 2 bases, with 11 bases left in between. This CDR3 region has 12 residues. CDR3: CSAGDATYEQYF. Here the CDR3 DNA reads TGCAGTGCCGGTGACGCCACCTACGAGCAGTACTTC.

The rearrangement links TRBV2 to TRBJ2-7; D is possibly TRBD1 or TRBD2 (5 bases each). This CDR3 is 13 amino acids long. Germline V gene data show CDR1 as SNHLY and CDR2 as FYNNEI. Trimming removed 4 bases from V and 6 bases from J, with 13 bases in between. CDR3 nucleotide sequence: TGTGCCAGCAGTGCGGGGACCCCCCCCGAGCAGTACTTC. Protein product: CASSAGTPPEQYF.

The DNA for the CDR3 is TGTGCCAGCAGCTTTACAGCGTTTACTAACTATGGCTACACCTTC. This encodes CASSFTAFTNYGYTF. The chain couples TRBV2 to TRBJ1-2, with D hard to call. Trimming stripped 6 bases from V and 0 bases from J, with 14 bases between. The CDR3 is 15 residues long. CDR1 and CDR2 from the germline V gene are SNHLY and FYNNEI.

The V and J genes are TRBV19 and TRBJ2-1, with D uncertain. The CDR3 totals 15 residues. Germline lookup yields CDR1 LNHDA and CDR2 SQIVND (reference sequence). Trimming removed 7 bases at V and 4 bases at J, with 17 bases between. The CDR3 sequence is CASTKRGERYNEQFF. The DNA of the CDR3 is TGTGCCAGTACCAAACGTGGAGAGAGGTACAATGAGCAGTTCTTC.

This clonotype came up a few times. The chain carries TRBV7-3 and TRBJ2-5; D unclear. Looked up from germline, CDR1 is SGHTA and CDR2 is FQGTGA. Trimming took off 4 bases at V and 0 bases at J, with 9 bases between the two ends. CDR3 length equals 14 residues. The CDR3 protein is CASSWLGYQETQYF. As DNA, the CDR3 is TGTGCCAGCAGCTGGTTGGGTTACCAAGAGACCCAGTACTTC.

J is TRBJ1-1 and V is TRBV29-1, with D unclear. V was clipped by 1 base and J by 2 bases, with 11 bases between them. Germline V lookup: CDR1 SQVTM, CDR2 ANQGSEA. The CDR3 length is 14 residues. The CDR3 sequence: CSVEVIGINTEAFF. The CDR3 DNA sequence: TGCAGCGTTGAAGTTATCGGGATTAACACTGAAGCTTTCTTT.

This clonotype turned up a few times. The chain recombines TRBV10-3 with TRBJ2-2; TRBD1 agrees at 8 bases. The CDR3 has 14 residues. The germline V gene has CDR1 ENHRY and CDR2 SYGVKD. Trimming cost V 10 bases and J 7 bases; bases outside gene matches: 11. Here the CDR3 DNA reads TGTGCCACCTGGGGAACAGGGGGAATCGGGGAGCTGTTTTTT. Protein product: CATWGTGGIGELFF.